The 30 T cell receptor beta chains given below trace back to one sample, sequenced in a study of shared clonotypes between healthy human individuals. The assay was immunoSEQ multiplex PCR, and TCRdb's table has in-frame clones only and misses some. Seen here are roughly 2.1 million clones, roughly 91% observed once, and the top ten hold under 2%. CD45RO-negative, CCR7-selected cells formed the naive CD8 fraction, which excluded terminally differentiated effector memory CD45RA+ cells. The sample comprised naive CD8+ T cells from PBMCs. All receptors derive from a man between 18 and 29 years old in good health. Some clones in this sample may be carry-over from other donors' samples.

The chain carries TRBV18 and TRBJ2-4, with a weak D call TRBD2 (5 bases). The length of the CDR3 is 15 residues. CDR1 and CDR2 from the germline V gene are KGHSH and LQKENI. V lost 1 base, J lost 1 base, and 8 bases lay in between. The DNA of the CDR3 is TGTGCCAGCTCACCACGACGGGATGCCAAAAACATTCAGTACTTC. It translates to CASSPRRDAKNIQYF.

This chain links TRBV11-2 with TRBJ2-7; 7 positions agree with TRBD2. This CDR3 region has 14 residues. The V segment lost 2 bases and the J segment 3 bases; nucleotides outside the gene matches: 4. Germline V CDR1 and CDR2: SGHAT, FQNNGV. The DNA of the CDR3 is TGTGCCAGCAGCTTAAGGTGGGAGGGCTACGAGCAGTACTTC. Protein product: CASSLRWEGYEQYF. Together with reference TRBV11-2 and TRBJ2-7, the CDR3 gives the full variable domain: EAGVAQSPRYKIIEKRQSVAFWCNPISGHATLYWYQQILGQGPKLLIQFQNNGVVDDSQLPKDRFSAERLKGVDSTLKIQPAKLEDSAVYLCASSLRWEGYEQYFGPGTRLTVT.

CDR3 in amino acids: CASSPLTGDSNQPQHF. The CDR3 region has the DNA TGTGCCAGCAGCCCGCTGACAGGGGATAGCAATCAGCCCCAGCATTTT. V gene TRBV11-3 combines with J gene TRBJ1-5, with TRBD1 matching over 8 bases. There are 16 residues in the CDR3. Trimming took 5 bases from V and 0 from J; bases not matched to a gene: 6. Per germline, CDR1 SGHNT and CDR2 YENEEA.

This clone was detected once. V is TRBV18 and J is TRBJ2-1; the D is unclear. CDR1 is KGHSH, CDR2 LQKENI, per germline. The CDR3 sequence is 16 residues long. Trimming removed 2 bases from V and 4 bases from J, with 15 bases in between. CDR3 protein: CASSPVTPALYNEQFF. The CDR3 DNA reads as TGTGCCAGCTCACCAGTCACGCCCGCGCTGTACAATGAGCAGTTCTTC.

This rearrangement joins TRBV5-1 to TRBJ2-3, with 7 nucleotides matching TRBD2. Germline V gene lookup returns CDR1 SGHRS and CDR2 YFSETQ. V lost 2 bases and J lost 6; bases outside the gene matches: 9. The CDR3 contains 15 residues. The CDR3 loop is CASSFWGRASDTQYF. The CDR3 DNA reads TGCGCCAGCAGCTTTTGGGGGAGGGCATCGGATACGCAGTATTTT.

The V call is TRBV4-1, the J call TRBJ2-1; D may be TRBD2 (7 bases). The CDR3 spans 16 residues. Trimming shortened V by 3 bases and J by 7 bases, and 19 bases separated the two germline ends. CDR1 and CDR2 (germline): MGHRA, YSYEKL. The CDR3, as DNA: TGCGCCAGCAGCCAGGCTGGGGGGCGAGCGGGAAATGAGCAGTTCTTC. Translating it yields CASSQAGGRAGNEQFF.

V and J are TRBV9 and TRBJ2-5; weak D call: TRBD2 (6 bases). The ends were cut back, 3 bases at V and 4 bases at J, with 10 bases in the middle. The CDR3 length is 13 residues. Germline V gene lookup returns CDR1 SGDLS and CDR2 YYNGEE. DNA for the CDR3: TGTGCCAGCAGCGCGGGACTGCGAGAGACCCAGTACTTC. Its translation: CASSAGLRETQYF. Complete variable domain (other parts from reference TRBV9 and TRBJ2-5): DSGVTQTPKHLITATGQRVTLRCSPRSGDLSVYWYQQSLDQGLQFLIQYYNGEERAKGNILERFSAQQFPDLHSELNLSSLELGDSALYFCASSAGLRETQYFGPGTRLLVL.

The chain uses TRBV15 and TRBJ2-1; a possible D gene is TRBD1 (6 bases). The CDR3 length is 18 residues. The V gene's germline CDR1 is LNHNV and CDR2 YYDKDF (reference sequence). V lost 7 bases, J lost 3 bases, and 25 bases lay in between. Written as DNA, the CDR3 is TGTGCCACCACCACAAGCAGAGGGGAATGGGACATCTACAATGAGCAGTTCTTC. Its protein product is CATTTSRGEWDIYNEQFF.

This sequence joins TRBV9 and TRBJ2-3, with unresolved D. The germline V and J ends were trimmed by 0 bases and 8 bases, with 10 bases remaining between them. The CDR3 has 13 amino acids. Germline CDR1 is SGDLS and CDR2 is YYNGEE. CDR3 DNA sequence: TGTGCCAGCAGCGTAGGTGAAACCCCTACGCAGTATTTT. Translating gives CASSVGETPTQYF.

The CDR3 nucleotides are TGTGCCAGCAGCTTGGTGGGACCCCGACGCGAGGGCTACACCTTC. Protein: CASSLVGPRREGYTF. V is TRBV5-8 and J is TRBJ1-2, with D tentatively TRBD1 (5 bases). The length of the CDR3 is 15 residues. Trimming cost V 0 bases and J 8 bases, with 17 bases left between them. CDR1 SGHTS and CDR2 YDEGEE come from the germline V gene.

The rearrangement joins TRBV10-2 to TRBJ2-1, with unresolved D. Germline assignment: CDR1 WSHSY and CDR2 SAAADI. Trimming removed 7 bases at V and 7 bases at J, with 14 bases between. CDR3 length: 13 residues. The CDR3 bases are TGCGCCAGCAAGACCCGGGCCAAAAATGAGCAGTTCTTC. As protein: CASKTRAKNEQFF.

V gene TRBV9 combines with J gene TRBJ2-1; maybe TRBD1 (6 bases). The V end lost 3 bases, the J end lost 2 bases, and 15 bases lay between the germline ends. Germline CDR1 and CDR2: SGDLS and YYNGEE. This CDR3 is built from 16 residues. CDR3 residues: CASSGSGTPPYNEQFF. The DNA of the CDR3 is TGTGCCAGCAGCGGGTCCGGGACACCGCCCTACAATGAGCAGTTCTTC.

The chain joins TRBV19 to TRBJ2-7; D is perhaps TRBD1 or TRBD2 (5 bases each). The CDR3 totals 14 residues. Trimming removed 8 bases at V and 0 bases at J, with 14 bases between. Germline V CDR1 and CDR2: LNHDA, SQIVND (reference sequence). The CDR3, as DNA: TGTGCCAGTTCTGTGGGGGTCGGCTCCTACGAGCAGTACTTC. Translated, it gives CASSVGVGSYEQYF. The whole variable domain, filled in from reference TRBV19 and TRBJ2-7, reads DGGITQSPKYLFRKEGQNVTLSCEQNLNHDAMYWYRQDPGQGLRLIYYSQIVNDFQKGDIAEGYSVSREKKESFPLTVTSAQKNPTAFYLCASSVGVGSYEQYFGPGTRLTVT.

The rearrangement joins TRBV13 to TRBJ1-2; maybe TRBD1 (6 bases). The CDR3 is 14 amino acids. Germline lookup yields CDR1 PRHDT and CDR2 FYEKMQ (reference sequence). Trimming took 5 bases from V and 7 from J, leaving 17 bases between them. The CDR3 loop reads CASSASDTRGGYTF. The DNA for the CDR3 is TGTGCCAGCAGCGCCTCGGACACCAGGGGTGGCTACACCTTC.

V is TRBV5-6 and J is TRBJ2-1, with D unresolved. Trimming pared 2 bases from V and 7 bases from J, leaving 13 bases between. The germline gives CDR1 SGHDT, CDR2 YYEEEE. The CDR3 extends over 14 amino acids. CDR3 loop: CASSFFQRWNEQFF. The CDR3 DNA sequence: TGTGCCAGCAGCTTTTTCCAACGGTGGAATGAGCAGTTCTTC. The whole variable domain, filled in from reference TRBV5-6 and TRBJ2-1, reads DAGVTQSPTHLIKTRGQQVTLRCSPKSGHDTVSWYQQALGQGPQFIFQYYEEEERQRGNFPDRFSGHQFPNYSSELNVNALLLGDSALYLCASSFFQRWNEQFFGPGTRLTVL.

The chain recombines TRBV4-1 with TRBJ2-5; D is undetermined. Trimming left V 2 bases short and J 1 base short, with 14 bases between. Per germline, CDR1 MGHRA and CDR2 YSYEKL. The CDR3 sequence is 16 residues long. As DNA, the CDR3 is TGCGCCAGCAGCCAATTACCCCGGGCCATCCAAGAGACCCAGTACTTC. Translation: CASSQLPRAIQETQYF.

The chain combines TRBV7-3 with TRBJ2-3; TRBD2 might be the D (5 bases). The germline gives CDR1 SGHTA, CDR2 FQGTGA. Trimming cost V 5 bases and J 6 bases, with 12 bases left between them. CDR3 length: 13 amino acids. The chain's CDR3 is CASSVVRGDTQYF. CDR3 coding DNA: TGTGCCAGCAGCGTGGTCCGAGGGGATACGCAGTATTTT.

The CDR3 sequence is CASSPRDLTSHYEQYF. As DNA, the CDR3 is TGTGCCAGCTCCCCCCGGGACCTAACGTCCCACTACGAGCAGTACTTC. The rearrangement uses TRBV18 and TRBJ2-7; D may match TRBD1 or TRBD2 (5 bases each). This CDR3 region has 16 residues. The V and J ends lost 6 bases and 3 bases respectively, with 21 bases between them. Germline lookup yields CDR1 KGHSH and CDR2 LQKENI.

V gene TRBV10-3 combines with J gene TRBJ1-2; D is undetermined. The CDR3 consists of 11 residues. Germline V gene data show CDR1 as ENHRY and CDR2 as SYGVKD. V was cut by 7 bases and J by 4 bases, with 7 bases left in between. The CDR3 loop reads CAINSLYGYTF. The CDR3 DNA is TGTGCCATCAACAGCCTCTATGGCTACACCTTC.

The rearrangement uses TRBV7-9 and TRBJ2-1; maybe TRBD1 (5 bases). The CDR3 consists of 11 residues. V was trimmed by 7 bases and J by 6 bases, leaving 7 bases between them. Germline-derived CDR1 and CDR2 are SEHNR and FQNEAQ (reference sequence). The CDR3 nucleotides read TGTGCCAGCACAGACAGCAATGAGCAGTTCTTC. Translating gives CASTDSNEQFF.

The chain uses TRBV7-8 and TRBJ2-1; TRBD2 is a possible D gene (7 bases). Germline values: CDR1 SGHVS, CDR2 FQNEAQ. V shed 4 bases and J shed 7 bases, with 17 bases lying between them. The CDR3 consists of 15 residues. CDR3 sequence (DNA): TGTGCCAGCAGCTCGGGGGGCCGCCTATGGAATGAGCAGTTCTTC. This translates into CASSSGGRLWNEQFF.

The chain carries TRBV5-6 and TRBJ1-1; the D gene is possibly TRBD1 (6 bases). CDR3 length: 16 residues. Trimming cost V 3 bases and J 4 bases, with 19 bases left between them. CDR1 is SGHDT and CDR2 is YYEEEE in the germline V gene. CDR3 DNA sequence: TGTGCCAGCAGCTGGGGGATGGACAGTGGGGGCACTGAAGCTTTCTTT. Its translation is CASSWGMDSGGTEAFF.

The genes are TRBV5-6 and TRBJ2-7; tentative D call: TRBD1 (9 bases). Germline assignment: CDR1 SGHDT and CDR2 YYEEEE. The CDR3 is made up of 15 amino acids. Trimming pared 3 bases from V and 1 base from J, leaving 14 bases between. CDR3 residues: CASSSGGTGSYEQYF. CDR3 bases: TGTGCCAGCAGCTCGGGGGGGACAGGGTCCTACGAGCAGTACTTC.

V gene TRBV11-2 combines with J gene TRBJ2-7, with TRBD2 matching over 7 bases. V lost 5 bases to trimming and J lost 0 bases; unmatched junction nucleotides: 7. Germline V gene sequence: CDR1 SGHAT, CDR2 FQNNGV. There are 15 residues in the CDR3. The CDR3 DNA is TGTGCCAGCAGCCCATCCACTAGCGCCTCCTACGAGCAGTACTTC. Encoded protein: CASSPSTSASYEQYF.

The chain uses TRBV7-2 and TRBJ2-7, with 14 positions matching TRBD2. This CDR3 comprises 18 residues. The V gene's germline CDR1 is SGHTA and CDR2 FQGNSA. The ends lost 2 bases at V and 0 bases at J; junction bases unmatched: 6. The CDR3 loop reads CASSLTGLAGGSSYEQYF. The CDR3 DNA follows: TGTGCCAGCAGCTTAACAGGACTAGCGGGAGGAAGCTCCTACGAGCAGTACTTC.

This clone was seen just once. The V and J genes are TRBV10-1 and TRBJ2-1; 12 bases match TRBD2. The CDR3 has 14 residues. V lost 7 bases and J lost 9; bases outside the gene matches: 7. The germline V gene has CDR1 WNHNN and CDR2 SYGVQD (reference sequence). The CDR3: CASTHLAGGGEQFF. CDR3 sequence (DNA): TGCGCCAGCACCCATCTAGCGGGAGGGGGTGAGCAGTTCTTC.

The chain joins TRBV28 to TRBJ2-7; 10 nucleotides line up with TRBD1. Germline V CDR1 and CDR2: MDHEN, SYDVKM. Unmatched junction bases numbered 10, after V lost 6 bases and J lost 5 bases. The CDR3 sequence is 15 residues long. Written as DNA, the CDR3 is TGTGCCAGCAGAGACCCAGGACAGGGGGGCCACGAGCAGTACTTC. It codes for CASRDPGQGGHEQYF.

The gene calls are TRBV28 and TRBJ2-3; 14 nucleotides agree with TRBD2. V shed 3 bases, J shed 1 base, and the junction held 9 bases outside the gene matches. This CDR3 is built from 19 residues. The germline CDR1 and CDR2 sequences are MDHEN and SYDVKM. The CDR3 region is CASSLKGTSGRYGTDTQYF. The CDR3 DNA follows: TGTGCCAGCAGTTTGAAAGGGACTAGCGGGAGATATGGCACAGATACGCAGTATTTT.

This chain joins TRBV25-1 and TRBJ2-7, with D perhaps matching TRBD2 (6 bases). Germline loops: CDR1 MGHDK, CDR2 SYGVNS. CDR3 size: 13 residues. Trimming took off 8 bases at V and 6 bases at J, with 17 bases between the two ends. The CDR3 nucleotides are TGTGCCAGCTCTGCCGGGACTCACGTCGAGCAGTACTTC. Its translation is CASSAGTHVEQYF.

The chain carries TRBV27 and TRBJ2-1, with 12 positions matching TRBD2. Germline CDR1 reads MNHEY; CDR2 reads SMNVEV (reference sequence). This CDR3 contains 18 residues. With V trimmed by 6 bases and J by 3 bases, 12 bases remained unmatched. In DNA form, the CDR3 reads TGTGCCAGCAGCATTCACCGATCACTAGCGGGAGGCTACAATGAGCAGTTCTTC. It codes for CASSIHRSLAGGYNEQFF.